The 13 T cell receptor beta chains listed next were all sequenced from one sample in a study of T-cell reconstitution after alpha-beta-depleted transplantation in children. Construction of the TCRbeta library involved unique molecular identifiers. In TCRdb, the PCR reads were re-called with MiXCR into one record per CDR3 protein. The sample includes about 350,000 distinct CDR3 sequences, about 14% of them seen just once. Sequences were derived from PBMCs, sampled from the stem cell graft. Receptors were obtained from a human donor who donated a stem cell graft to a child with Fanconi anemia.

This clonotype was counted a few times. The V gene is TRBV29-1, the J gene TRBJ2-3, with D maybe TRBD2 (6 bases). Per the germline V gene, CDR1 is SQVTM and CDR2 is ANQGSEA. V lost 5 bases, J lost 4 bases, and 10 bases lay in between. CDR3 size: 12 residues. The CDR3 here is CSVISSADTQYF. The CDR3 DNA follows: TGCAGCGTTATTTCTAGCGCAGATACGCAGTATTTT.

This clonotype turned up a few times. The chain combines TRBV20-1 with TRBJ1-4; D possibly corresponds to TRBD1 (5 bases). CDR3 size: 14 residues. V lost 3 bases to trimming and J lost 7 bases, with 15 bases between them. Germline V gene data show CDR1 as DFQATT and CDR2 as SNEGSKA (reference sequence). The CDR3 spells CSARSTVTGEKLFF. DNA of the CDR3: TGCAGTGCTAGGTCGACAGTTACTGGTGAAAAACTGTTTTTT.

This clonotype was seen repeatedly, ten times or more. The chain combines TRBV4-1 with TRBJ1-2; D ambiguous. Germline CDR1 is MGHRA and CDR2 is YSYEKL. The CDR3 length is 11 residues. V was pared by 0 bases and J by 14 bases, with 10 bases between. The DNA for the CDR3 is TGCGCCAGCAGCCAAGACGGCCCAGCGACCTTC. Amino acid sequence: CASSQDGPATF.

Many counts were recorded for this clonotype. The CDR3 spells CASSSRTGEVEAFF. In DNA, the CDR3 is TGCGCCAGCAGCTCTCGGACAGGGGAGGTTGAAGCTTTCTTT. The rearrangement links TRBV5-1 to TRBJ1-1, with 9 bases aligning to TRBD1. The trim removed 3 bases at V and 7 bases at J, leaving 7 bases unmatched. Germline V CDR1 and CDR2: SGHRS, YFSETQ. The CDR3 totals 14 residues.

This clonotype was seen many times. The chain uses TRBV5-1 and TRBJ2-3, with 10 bases lining up with TRBD1. The CDR3 loop spans 15 amino acids. Germline V gene sequence: CDR1 SGHRS, CDR2 YFSETQ. With V trimmed by 0 bases and J by 5 bases, 3 bases remained unmatched. The CDR3 loop is CASSLVTGGQDTQYF. DNA for the CDR3: TGCGCCAGCAGCTTGGTGACAGGGGGCCAAGATACGCAGTATTTT.

In this sample, this clonotype turned up a few times. The genes are TRBV6-1 and TRBJ1-2, with 7 bases identical to TRBD1. CDR3 size: 12 residues. Germline loops: CDR1 MNHNS, CDR2 SASEGT. With V trimmed by 4 bases and J by 10 bases, 6 bases remained unmatched. This chain's CDR3 is CASSGRQGAYTF. CDR3 nucleotide sequence: TGTGCCAGCAGTGGAAGACAGGGCGCCTACACCTTC.

A few counts support this clonotype. The chain recombines TRBV12-3 or TRBV12-4 with TRBJ2-2, with 7 nucleotides matching TRBD1. The CDR3 extends over 15 amino acids. Trimming cost V 5 bases and J 4 bases; bases outside gene matches: 7. The chain's CDR3 is CASSARTGATGELFF. CDR3 in DNA: TGTGCCAGCAGTGCCCGGACAGGAGCCACCGGGGAGCTGTTTTTT.

This clonotype was seen only a few times. The CDR3 DNA reads as TGCAGTGTCCCCGGGACGGTGAACACTGAAGCTTTCTTT. The encoded protein is CSVPGTVNTEAFF. This chain uses TRBV20-1 with TRBJ1-1, with D maybe TRBD1 (5 bases). The V gene lost 7 bases and the J gene lost 0 bases, with 12 bases spanning the gap. The CDR3 consists of 13 residues. Germline V gene data show CDR1 as DFQATT and CDR2 as SNEGSKA (reference sequence).

In regard to this clonotype: It may be a read error: a sequence one base away is much more abundant. The conserved phenylalanine or tryptophan is not found at the CDR3 terminus, so this likely reflects a read error. The chain has TRBV12-3 or TRBV12-4 and TRBJ1-1; the D is unclear. Trimming stripped 4 bases from V and 6 bases from J, with 9 bases between. This CDR3 comprises 12 residues. CDR3 sequence reads: CASSSTPPEAFS. In nucleotides, the CDR3 is TGTGCCAGCAGTTCGACACCCCCTGAAGCTTTCTCT.

This clonotype was seen a few times. The rearrangement joins TRBV7-6 to TRBJ2-7; possibly TRBD1 for D (5 bases). V was shortened by 2 bases and J by 5 bases, with 7 bases between the two germline ends. The CDR3 is made up of 12 amino acids. Per the germline V gene, CDR1 is SGHVS and CDR2 is FNYEAQ. CDR3 loop: CASSLLGDEQYF. The CDR3 DNA reads TGTGCCAGCAGCTTATTAGGGGACGAGCAGTACTTC.

This clonotype has a handful of counts. The rearrangement joins TRBV7-8 to TRBJ2-5; D possibly corresponds to TRBD2 (7 bases). The CDR3 extends over 15 amino acids. The germline V gene has CDR1 SGHVS and CDR2 FQNEAQ. The ends were cut back, 3 bases at V and 1 base at J, with 12 bases in the middle. CDR3 sequence reads: CASSFMAGAQETQYF. The CDR3 DNA sequence: TGTGCCAGCAGCTTTATGGCGGGGGCCCAAGAGACCCAGTACTTC.

This clonotype was recorded at least ten times. This sequence joins TRBV11-3 and TRBJ2-3; TRBD2 matches 7 bases. CDR1 is SGHNT, CDR2 YENEEA, per germline. The CDR3 has 20 amino acids. V lost 2 bases and J lost 4; bases outside the gene matches: 21. The CDR3 nucleotides read TGTGCCAGCAGCTTAAGCCGCCAGGGAGGGACCTCCTCACGGGCAGATACGCAGTATTTT. It codes for CASSLSRQGGTSSRADTQYF.

The chain combines TRBV7-9 with TRBJ2-7; D tentatively fits TRBD1 or TRBD2 (6 bases each). The CDR3 extends over 16 amino acids. Germline values: CDR1 SEHNR, CDR2 FQNEAQ (reference sequence). V was trimmed by 5 bases and J by 2 bases, leaving 19 bases between them. CDR3 in DNA: TGTGCCAGCAGCCCCGTGGGGGGCGGGGATACCTACGAGCAGTACTTC. Its protein is CASSPVGGGDTYEQYF.